These 26 T cell receptor beta chains originate from one sample sequenced in a study of blood T cell repertoires in COVID-19. Here immunoSEQ multiplex PCR was the method, and the copy in TCRdb shows in-frame clones only, minus some. Seen here are 280,000 or so clones, over 75% observed once, and the top ten hold about an eighth. Sequenced sample: peripheral blood. The receptors here all came from a human donor in a cohort sampled during active COVID-19.

This clone appeared a single time. The chain has TRBV7-8 and TRBJ1-4; 8 bases agree with TRBD1. The germline V gene has CDR1 SGHVS and CDR2 FQNEAQ. Trimming cost V 8 bases and J 7 bases; bases outside gene matches: 12. The length of the CDR3 is 15 residues. The CDR3 loop reads CASRTTGVGSEKLFF. Here the CDR3 DNA reads TGTGCCAGCCGTACGACAGGGGTTGGGAGTGAAAAACTGTTTTTT.

The chain has TRBV28 and TRBJ1-5; 7 nucleotides agree with TRBD1. The J segment lost 3 bases and the V segment lost 7 bases, leaving 6 bases of the junction unmatched. From germline, CDR1 is MDHEN and CDR2 SYDVKM. CDR3 length: 14 amino acids. CDR3 loop: CASKIDRVNQPQHF. DNA of the CDR3: TGTGCCAGCAAGATTGACAGGGTCAATCAGCCCCAGCATTTT.

The rearrangement joins TRBV12-3 or TRBV12-4 to TRBJ2-1; D may be TRBD2 (5 bases). Trimming shortened V by 0 bases and J by 10 bases, and 10 bases separated the two germline ends. CDR3 length: 13 amino acids. The CDR3 DNA is TGTGCCAGCAGTTTAGCTCACGGCGGGGAGCAGTTCTTC. The encoded protein is CASSLAHGGEQFF.

The gene calls are TRBV10-3 and TRBJ2-5; a weak D match, TRBD2 (6 bases). V shed 8 bases and J shed 0 bases, with 7 bases lying between them. This CDR3 has 12 amino acids. Germline CDR1 ENHRY, CDR2 SYGVKD. The CDR3 nucleotides are TGTGCCATCGGGGGGTACCAAGAGACCCAGTACTTC. Translated: CAIGGYQETQYF.

V and J are TRBV4-1 and TRBJ1-6; 8 bases map to TRBD1. Germline loops: CDR1 MGHRA, CDR2 YSYEKL. Germline trimming cut 6 bases from V and 4 bases from J; bases unmatched to any gene: 11. This CDR3 spans 17 amino acids. CDR3 amino acids: CASSGAGGGRYNSPLHF. The CDR3 nucleotides are TGCGCCAGCAGTGGGGCAGGGGGCGGAAGATATAATTCACCCCTCCACTTT.

The V gene is TRBV6-5, the J gene TRBJ2-1; possible D gene TRBD1, 6 bases. The CDR3 is 16 residues long. Germline CDR1 reads MNHEY; CDR2 reads SVGAGI. V lost 2 bases, J lost 5 bases, and 16 bases lay in between. The chain's CDR3 is CASSYGASRGNNEQFF. The DNA of the CDR3 is TGTGCCAGCAGTTACGGGGCTAGCAGGGGTAACAATGAGCAGTTCTTC.

V usage is TRBV7-2 and J usage is TRBJ2-3, with D possibly TRBD2 on 6 matching bases. Germline CDR1 and CDR2: SGHTA and FQGNSA. V was shortened by 1 base and J by 5 bases, with 10 bases between the two germline ends. CDR3 size: 14 residues. DNA for the CDR3: TGTGCCAGCAGCTTAGGACTAGTGGAAGATACGCAGTATTTT. It yields the protein CASSLGLVEDTQYF. The full variable domain, in which reference TRBV7-2 and TRBJ2-3 provide the parts outside the CDR3, is GAGVSQSPSNKVTEKGKDVELRCDPISGHTALYWYRQSLGQGLEFLIYFQGNSAPDKSGLPSDRFSAERTGGSVSTLTIQRTQQEDSAVYLCASSLGLVEDTQYFGPGTRLTVL.

The rearrangement joins TRBV29-1 to TRBJ2-1; the match to TRBD2 covers 10 bases. The V gene's germline CDR1 is SQVTM and CDR2 ANQGSEA. After removal of 6 bases from V and 7 bases from J, the junction contained 6 bases not matched to a gene. The CDR3 length is 13 residues. The CDR3 sequence is CSVPLAGPNEQFF. The DNA for the CDR3 is TGCAGCGTCCCACTAGCGGGGCCTAATGAGCAGTTCTTC.

The chain has TRBV6-1 and TRBJ2-5; D is perhaps TRBD1 (5 bases). This CDR3 region has 14 residues. From germline, CDR1 is MNHNS and CDR2 SASEGT. V was trimmed by 2 bases and J by 5 bases, leaving 12 bases between them. This CDR3 is CASSEPGLGETQYF. The CDR3 coding sequence is TGTGCCAGCAGTGAACCAGGGCTGGGCGAGACCCAGTACTTC.

This chain connects TRBV11-2 to TRBJ2-1, with 13 bases matching TRBD2. This CDR3 comprises 18 residues. The germline V gene has CDR1 SGHAT and CDR2 FQNNGV. Losses at the gene ends were 1 base for V and 9 bases for J; bases not matched to a gene: 12. The CDR3 protein is CASSLAPQGTSGIIEQFF. The CDR3 DNA sequence: TGTGCCAGCAGCTTAGCCCCCCAGGGGACTAGCGGGATTATTGAGCAGTTCTTC.

The genes are TRBV9 and TRBJ1-1, with D uncertain. The V gene's germline CDR1 is SGDLS and CDR2 YYNGEE. This CDR3 has 13 amino acids. Trimming took 0 bases from V and 1 from J, leaving 4 bases between them. The CDR3 region has the DNA TGTGCCAGCAGCGTAGTGAGGAACACTGAAGCTTTCTTT. Its protein product is CASSVVRNTEAFF. The full variable domain, its missing parts supplied by reference TRBV9 and TRBJ1-1, is DSGVTQTPKHLITATGQRVTLRCSPRSGDLSVYWYQQSLDQGLQFLIQYYNGEERAKGNILERFSAQQFPDLHSELNLSSLELGDSALYFCASSVVRNTEAFFGQGTRLTVV.

The chain links TRBV7-8 to TRBJ2-2; D gene uncertain. The CDR3 is 15 residues long. V was pared by 1 base and J by 4 bases, with 10 bases between. Germline V gene data show CDR1 as SGHVS and CDR2 as FQNEAQ. The CDR3 DNA follows: TGTGCCAGCAGCTTAGATACAGTACTCACCGGGGAGCTGTTTTTT. Residues: CASSLDTVLTGELFF.

This sequence joins TRBV20-1 and TRBJ2-1; TRBD2 might be the D (5 bases). V was shortened by 6 bases and J by 5 bases, with 8 bases between the two germline ends. This CDR3 has 11 amino acids. Germline V gene data show CDR1 as DFQATT and CDR2 as SNEGSKA (reference sequence). CDR3 DNA sequence: TGCAGTGCATCACTAGACAATGAGCAGTTCTTC. Translated: CSASLDNEQFF.

The chain has TRBV5-4 and TRBJ2-6; D gene unclear. CDR1 is SGHNT, CDR2 YYREEE, per germline (reference sequence). This CDR3 is 15 amino acids long. Trimming took 0 bases from V and 0 from J, leaving 4 bases between them. The CDR3 nucleotides read TGTGCCAGCAGCTTGGTCCTCTCTGGGGCCAACGTCCTGACTTTC. Protein product: CASSLVLSGANVLTF.

The chain couples TRBV27 to TRBJ2-2; TRBD1 might be the D (6 bases). V was trimmed by 0 bases and J by 7 bases, leaving 18 bases between them. There are 17 residues in the CDR3. The germline V gene encodes CDR1 MNHEY and CDR2 SMNVEV (reference sequence). The CDR3 DNA follows: TGTGCCAGCAGTTTATCCGCCCCGCACAGGGACGGCGGGGAGCTGTTTTTT. Residues: CASSLSAPHRDGGELFF.

This clone was seen a handful of times. The chain joins TRBV6-2 or TRBV6-3 to TRBJ2-1, with D maybe TRBD2 (6 bases). Germline CDR1 MNHEY, CDR2 SVGEGT. The V end was cut by 5 bases, the J end by 2 bases, with 16 bases between. CDR3 length: 16 amino acids. The CDR3, as DNA: TGTGCCAGCAGTCGTAGCGGCCGGACCCCCTACAATGAGCAGTTCTTC. Protein: CASSRSGRTPYNEQFF.

V and J are TRBV5-1 and TRBJ1-1; D is undetermined. CDR1 is SGHRS and CDR2 is YFSETQ in the germline V gene. The CDR3 sequence is 14 residues long. V shed 4 bases and J shed 4 bases, with 14 bases lying between them. The CDR3 DNA sequence: TGCGCCAGCAGCCTCCTGTCGGTAAGCACTGAAGCTTTCTTT. This translates into CASSLLSVSTEAFF.

The V gene is TRBV11-2, the J gene TRBJ2-5; D ambiguous. V lost 1 base to trimming and J lost 4 bases, with 4 bases between them. The CDR3 loop spans 12 amino acids. Germline CDR1 is SGHAT and CDR2 is FQNNGV. The CDR3 here is CASSLVGETQYF. As DNA, the CDR3 is TGTGCCAGCAGCTTAGTCGGAGAGACCCAGTACTTC.

There are a few counts of this clone. The chain couples TRBV30 to TRBJ1-3; 7 nucleotides match TRBD1. CDR3 length: 15 amino acids. CDR1 and CDR2 from the germline V gene are GTSNPN and SVGIG (reference sequence). V shed 1 base, J shed 0 bases, and the junction held 3 bases outside the gene matches. Here the CDR3 reads CAWSATGLSGNTIYF. The DNA for the CDR3 is TGTGCCTGGAGTGCGACAGGGCTCTCTGGAAACACCATATATTTT.

The rearrangement links TRBV2 to TRBJ2-4, with TRBD2 identical over 8 bases. CDR1 is SNHLY and CDR2 is FYNNEI in the germline V gene. V lost 6 bases, J lost 1 base, and 5 bases stayed unmatched. The CDR3 is 15 residues long. Written as DNA, the CDR3 is TGTGCCAGCAGAGAGCGGGAGTGGGCCAAAAACATTCAGTACTTC. Encoded protein: CASREREWAKNIQYF.

In its sample, this clone was seen a few times. This chain connects TRBV29-1 to TRBJ1-3; unclear D gene. The CDR3 totals 15 residues. V was shortened by 6 bases and J by 1 base, with 16 bases between the two germline ends. Germline-derived CDR1 and CDR2 are SQVTM and ANQGSEA. CDR3 nucleotides: TGCAGCGTCTCCGATGTACAGAGATCTGGAAACACCATATATTTT. Amino acids: CSVSDVQRSGNTIYF.

The genes are TRBV4-1 and TRBJ1-1; D unclear. CDR1 and CDR2 from the germline V gene are MGHRA and YSYEKL. V gave up 0 bases and J gave up 4 bases, with 12 bases separating them. This CDR3 spans 15 amino acids. The CDR3 spells CASSQERSKRTEAFF. As DNA, the CDR3 is TGCGCCAGCAGCCAAGAAAGGAGTAAGCGCACTGAAGCTTTCTTT.

This rearrangement joins TRBV5-4 to TRBJ1-4, with a weak D call TRBD1 (6 bases). The V and J ends lost 7 bases and 6 bases respectively, with 25 bases between them. Germline V lookup: CDR1 SGHNT, CDR2 YYREEE (reference sequence). This CDR3 is built from 17 residues. The CDR3 reads CASHLTGHGNLDEKLFF. CDR3 nucleotide sequence: TGTGCCAGCCACCTTACGGGACATGGCAATTTGGATGAAAAACTGTTTTTT.

V and J are TRBV3-1 (or the pseudogene TRBV3-2) and TRBJ2-5, with TRBD2 matching 12 bases. Looked up from germline, CDR1 is LGHDT and CDR2 is YNNKEL (reference sequence). V shed 1 base and J 2 bases; nucleotides not matched to a gene: 5. CDR3 size: 17 residues. The CDR3 loop is CASSQGRLAGVQETQYF. In DNA, the CDR3 is TGTGCCAGCAGCCAAGGTCGACTAGCGGGGGTACAAGAGACCCAGTACTTC.

The V gene is TRBV12-5, the J gene TRBJ2-7; tentative D call: TRBD2 (5 bases). This CDR3 spans 15 amino acids. Trimming removed 3 bases from V and 3 bases from J, with 15 bases in between. The germline CDR1 and CDR2 sequences are LGHNT and FRNRAP. The CDR3 region is CASGFIAGGGYEQYF. CDR3 nucleotides: TGTGCTAGTGGTTTCATTGCCGGAGGAGGCTACGAGCAGTACTTC.

The J gene is TRBJ1-1, the V gene TRBV29-1; the match to TRBD1 covers 9 bases. This CDR3 spans 13 amino acids. V lost 6 bases to trimming and J lost 4 bases; unmatched junction nucleotides: 6. Germline assignment: CDR1 SQVTM and CDR2 ANQGSEA. This chain's CDR3 is CSVWGQGVTEAFF. The CDR3 DNA follows: TGCAGCGTCTGGGGACAGGGAGTCACTGAAGCTTTCTTT.